This T cell receptor beta chain derives from a study of control samples from healthy donors and cancer patients. The assay was immunoSEQ multiplex PCR, and TCRdb's table has in-frame clones only and misses some. The data contain some 110,000 clones, around nine tenths of them seen just once; the ten biggest clones take up 2% to 3%. Trimming stripped 4 bases from V and 5 bases from J, with 30 bases between. Germline values: CDR1 SGHRS, CDR2 YFSETQ. The CDR3 extends over 20 amino acids. This chain joins TRBV5-1 and TRBJ2-2; D assignment may be TRBD1 or TRBD2 (7 bases each). This sequence originates from a woman between 70 and 85 years old in good health. Sequenced input: blood. The CDR3 sequence is CASSPRTKYLRGGSTGELFF. The CDR3 DNA reads as TGCGCCAGCAGCCCGCGGACGAAGTACCTCAGGGGGGGTTCTACCGGGGAGCTGTTTTTT.